This T cell receptor (beta chain) is drawn from a study of beta chain features in type 1 diabetes. Study information: Healthy donors resembled patients in age, gender and cell yields.

Findings and limits, study-wide: For patients and controls alike, PCR might favor shorter templates to the same degree. Moderately but significantly shorter TCRB CDR3s were found in Type 1 diabetes patients in all four CD4+ subsets.

A note on this clone: Its specificity is not known.

V was clipped by 4 bases and J by 5 bases; unmatched bases: 11. The CDR3 runs to 17 residues. Germline CDR1 and CDR2: SGHNT and YYREEE (reference sequence). The entirety of the isolated RNA underwent reverse transcription, so expressed TCRB transcripts were sequenced. Clones were sequenced by immunoSEQ multiplex PCR, and TCRdb holds only the in-frame ones, with some missing. The sample consists of 85,000 to 110,000 clones, approximately 30% of them appearing once. Sequencing was done on a sample of central memory CD4+ T cells from blood. The chain couples TRBV5-4 to TRBJ2-1; 11 positions agree with TRBD2. The TCR originated in a woman in her late teens or twenties with type 1 diabetes. This chain's CDR3 is CASSGAAGSGRDNEQFF. The CDR3 DNA is TGTGCCAGCAGCGGGGCGGCGGGTAGCGGGAGGGACAATGAGCAGTTCTTC.